What follows describes a single T cell receptor (beta chain). Its specificity is not known. Profiled with immunoSEQ multiplex PCR; TCRdb holds only in-frame clones, not every one. This sample has 30,000 to 35,000 clones, with more than 70% found just once. Using viral peptide pools, the ViraFEST assay grew out antigen-specific CD4+ T cells prior to sequencing. With more than nine days of culture completed, CD4+ T cells were isolated. Absence of prior SARS-CoV-2 infection characterized the vaccine recipients, who showed negative nucleocapsid antibodies. This CDR3 has 11 amino acids. Germline V gene data show CDR1 as LGHDT and CDR2 as YNNKEL (reference sequence). The ends were cut back, 1 base at V and 5 bases at J, with 1 base in the middle. These data originate in a study of vaccination effects on CD4 cells after COVID-19.

This sequence was found in a human donor who received a COVID-19 vaccine. V usage is TRBV3-1 (or the pseudogene TRBV3-2) and J usage is TRBJ2-3; D is undetermined. Sample: CD4+ T cells from PBMCs cultured with HCoV-OC43 spike peptides, taken before COVID-19 vaccination. Subset described: HCoV-OC43 spike overlapping peptide pool stimulation. Here the CDR3 DNA reads TGTGCCAGCAGCCAAGGAGATACGCAGTATTTT. Amino acids: CASSQGDTQYF.